This TCR beta chain was sequenced in a study of CD8 T cells in Susac syndrome (dated by TCRdb to about 2019). The study in broad terms: Among the sequenced Susac syndrome patients, about six had clinically active disease and eight were in clinical remission. At blood withdrawal, Susac syndrome patients were either therapy-naive, taking corticosteroids (in some cases with IVIg as well), or taking IVIg alone. Repertoire sequencing was used to test whether CD8+ T cell activation and differentiation in Susac syndrome was antigen driven. The study compared CD8+ T cell repertoire clonality among 11 to 12 healthy donors, 14 Susac syndrome patients and roughly 15 multiple sclerosis patients.

Concerning this clonotype: The specificity of this receptor is unknown. Nothing much larger sits one base from this clone, and base qualities are not available.

The full study reports these points: The number of individuals in the TCR sequencing and HLA analysis was acknowledged as relatively small. Looking at Susac-specific public clones, the researchers identified sixteen in the total CD8+ repertoire and a few in the CD8+ TEMRA repertoire. CD8+ repertoires in Susac syndrome showed clonal expansion, which was highest in CD8+ TEMRA cells and was greater in clinically active patients than in remitting patients.

Peripheral blood CD8+ and CD4+ T cells from healthy donors, Susac syndrome patients and multiple sclerosis patients were profiled by high-throughput TCR beta sequencing. Susac syndrome patients met recently defined diagnostic criteria for definite or probable disease. Bulk CD8+ and CD4+ T cells were purified magnetically by negative isolation, whereas CD8+ TEMRA cells were enriched by FACS. Blood was collected in EDTA tubes and processed within 24 hours, with PBMCs isolated through density gradient centrifugation. PBMCs intended for TCR sequencing were cryopreserved in liquid nitrogen and thawed later in a water bath at 37 degrees C. The sorted or isolated CD4+, CD8+ and CD8+ TEMRA cells had a purity of 90% or higher. V is trimmed back by 4 bases and J by 6 bases, and the junction contains 3 bases that no gene match accounts for. CDR1 and CDR2 (WSHSY, SAAADI) derive from the germline V gene. Including cysteine and phenylalanine, the CDR3 has 14 amino acids. The DNA shown is the 42-base CDR3, in frame from base 1.

RNA was extracted with the RNeasy kit and about 0.5 to 1 ug was reverse transcribed using random hexamers. The immunoSEQ multiplex PCR assay, covering 54 Vbeta and 13 Jbeta segments, was used to amplify TCR beta CDR3 regions. PCR amplification bias was corrected using a synthetic template baseline for primer optimization and computational correction. The study's processing was this. Reads were annotated to V, D and J genes according to IMGT and were analyzed with immunoSEQ Analyzer, with only productive sequences retained. To calculate clonality, Shannon entropy was normalized by log2 of the number of productive unique sequences and then subtracted from one. For each patient and control, public and private clones were evaluated among the 100 most prevalent clones. Susac-specific clones were defined as absent from healthy and MS cohorts, roughly 1,100 published viral clones and other ImmuneACCESS disease sequences. The public reads were reprocessed in TCRdb via fastp at Q25 and MiXCR, keeping in-frame beta chains. Here each entry gathers all rows of one CDR3 protein and keeps the most common genes and DNA. TCRdb's processing, not the authors' own work, is the source of the V and J calls. The sample table contains roughly 86,000 distinct CDR3 sequences; only one count was recorded for roughly 96% of them. The biggest ten clones account for about 0.68% of the sample.

The clonotype was recovered from a human donor with Susac syndrome. The sample was CD8+ T cells from PBMCs. This chain is built from TRBV10-2 and TRBJ1-6, and 7 bases in between align with TRBD1. The CDR3 loop reads CASSGDRVNSPLHF. The base sequence is TGCGCCAGCAGTGGCGACAGGGTTAATTCACCCCTCCACTTT.